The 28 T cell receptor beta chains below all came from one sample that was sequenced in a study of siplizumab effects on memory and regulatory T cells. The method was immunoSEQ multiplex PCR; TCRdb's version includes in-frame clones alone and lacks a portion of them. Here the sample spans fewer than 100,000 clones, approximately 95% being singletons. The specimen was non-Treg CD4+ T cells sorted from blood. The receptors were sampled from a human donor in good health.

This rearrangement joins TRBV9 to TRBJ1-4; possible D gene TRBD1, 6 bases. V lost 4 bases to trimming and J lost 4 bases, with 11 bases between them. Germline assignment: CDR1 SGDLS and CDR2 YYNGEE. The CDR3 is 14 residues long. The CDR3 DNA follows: TGTGCCAGCAGCTTAGCAGGGGTTAATGAAAAACTGTTTTTT. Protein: CASSLAGVNEKLFF.

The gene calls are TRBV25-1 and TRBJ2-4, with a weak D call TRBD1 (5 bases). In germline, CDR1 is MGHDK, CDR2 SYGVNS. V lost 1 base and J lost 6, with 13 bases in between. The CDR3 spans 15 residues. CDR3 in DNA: TGTGCCAGCAGTGAATTTGCAGGGATGGTAAACATTCAGTACTTC. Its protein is CASSEFAGMVNIQYF.

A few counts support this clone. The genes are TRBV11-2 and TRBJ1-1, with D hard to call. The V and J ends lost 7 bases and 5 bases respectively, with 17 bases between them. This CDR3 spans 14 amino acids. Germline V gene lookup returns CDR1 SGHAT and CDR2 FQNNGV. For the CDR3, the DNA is TGTGCCAGCAAAAATTTAAGGGCGCGGACTGAAGCTTTCTTT. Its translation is CASKNLRARTEAFF.

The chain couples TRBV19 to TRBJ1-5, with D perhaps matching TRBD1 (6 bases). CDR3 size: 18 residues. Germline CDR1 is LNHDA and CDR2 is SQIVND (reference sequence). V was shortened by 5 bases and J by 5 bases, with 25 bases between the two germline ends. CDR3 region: CASSPQTGTRRSHQPQHF. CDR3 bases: TGTGCCAGTAGTCCGCAGACCGGGACAAGACGCAGCCATCAGCCCCAGCATTTT. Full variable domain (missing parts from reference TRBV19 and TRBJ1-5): DGGITQSPKYLFRKEGQNVTLSCEQNLNHDAMYWYRQDPGQGLRLIYYSQIVNDFQKGDIAEGYSVSREKKESFPLTVTSAQKNPTAFYLCASSPQTGTRRSHQPQHFGDGTRLSIL.

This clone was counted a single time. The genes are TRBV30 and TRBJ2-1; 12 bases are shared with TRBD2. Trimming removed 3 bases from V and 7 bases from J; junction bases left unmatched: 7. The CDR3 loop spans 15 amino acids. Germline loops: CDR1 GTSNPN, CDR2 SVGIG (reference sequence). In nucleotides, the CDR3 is TGTGCCTGGAGCGCCGGACTAGCGGGAAGGAATGAGCAGTTCTTC. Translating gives CAWSAGLAGRNEQFF. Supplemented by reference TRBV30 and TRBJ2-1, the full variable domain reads SQTIHQWPATLVQPVGSPLSLECTVEGTSNPNLYWYRQAAGRGLQLLFYSVGIGQISSEVPQNLSASRPQDRQFILSSKKLLLSDSGFYLCAWSAGLAGRNEQFFGPGTRLTVL.

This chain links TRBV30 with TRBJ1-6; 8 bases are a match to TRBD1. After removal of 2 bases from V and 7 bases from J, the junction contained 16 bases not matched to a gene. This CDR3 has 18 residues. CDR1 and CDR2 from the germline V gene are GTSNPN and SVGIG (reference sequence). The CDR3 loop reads CAWSSLRTGRTLNSPLHF. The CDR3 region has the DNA TGTGCCTGGAGTTCCTTAAGGACAGGGAGGACACTAAATTCACCCCTCCACTTT.

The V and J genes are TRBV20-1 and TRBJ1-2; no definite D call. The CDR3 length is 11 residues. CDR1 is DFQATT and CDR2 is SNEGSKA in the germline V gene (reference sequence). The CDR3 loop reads CSKEIQAGYTF. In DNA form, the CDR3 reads TGCAGCAAAGAAATACAAGCTGGCTACACCTTC.

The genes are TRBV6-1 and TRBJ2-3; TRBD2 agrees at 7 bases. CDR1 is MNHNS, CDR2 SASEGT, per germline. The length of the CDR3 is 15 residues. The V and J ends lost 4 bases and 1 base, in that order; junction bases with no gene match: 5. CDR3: CASSVLSGGTDTQYF. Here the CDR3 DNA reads TGTGCCAGCAGTGTCCTCAGCGGGGGCACAGATACGCAGTATTTT.

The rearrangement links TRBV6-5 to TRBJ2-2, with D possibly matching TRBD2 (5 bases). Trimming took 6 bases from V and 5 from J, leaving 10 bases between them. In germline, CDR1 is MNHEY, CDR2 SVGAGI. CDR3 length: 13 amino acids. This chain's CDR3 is CASRHRGTGELFF. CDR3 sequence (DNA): TGTGCCAGCAGACACCGGGGAACCGGGGAGCTGTTTTTT.

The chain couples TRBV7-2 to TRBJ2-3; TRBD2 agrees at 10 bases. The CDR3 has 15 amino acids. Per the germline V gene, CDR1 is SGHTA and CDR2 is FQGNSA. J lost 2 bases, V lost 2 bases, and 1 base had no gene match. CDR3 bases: TGTGCCAGCAGCTTAAGCGGGAGGGACACAGATACGCAGTATTTT. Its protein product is CASSLSGRDTDTQYF.

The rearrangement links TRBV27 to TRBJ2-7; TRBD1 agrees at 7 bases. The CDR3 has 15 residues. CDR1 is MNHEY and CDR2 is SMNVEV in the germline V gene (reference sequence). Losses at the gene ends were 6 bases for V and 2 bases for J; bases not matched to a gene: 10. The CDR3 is CASRKRTGNPYEQYF. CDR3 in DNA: TGTGCCAGCAGGAAAAGGACAGGCAACCCCTACGAGCAGTACTTC.

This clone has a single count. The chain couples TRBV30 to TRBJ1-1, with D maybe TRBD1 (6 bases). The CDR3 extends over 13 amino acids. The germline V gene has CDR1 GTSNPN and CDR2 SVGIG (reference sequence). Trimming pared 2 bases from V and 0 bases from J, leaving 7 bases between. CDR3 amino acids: CAWSKGVNTEAFF. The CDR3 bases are TGTGCCTGGAGTAAGGGGGTGAACACTGAAGCTTTCTTT.

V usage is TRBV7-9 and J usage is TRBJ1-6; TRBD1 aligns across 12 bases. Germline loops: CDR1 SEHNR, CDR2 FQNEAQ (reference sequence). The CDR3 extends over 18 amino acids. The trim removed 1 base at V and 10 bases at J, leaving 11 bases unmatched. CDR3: CASSLGGTGGVKNSPLHF. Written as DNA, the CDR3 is TGTGCCAGCAGCTTAGGGGGGACAGGGGGCGTAAAAAACTCACCCCTCCACTTT.

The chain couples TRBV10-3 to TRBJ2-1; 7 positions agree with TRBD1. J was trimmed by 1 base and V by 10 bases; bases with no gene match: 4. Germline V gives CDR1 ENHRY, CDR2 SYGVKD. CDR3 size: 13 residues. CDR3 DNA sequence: TGTGCCACAGCAGGGGGTTCCTACAATGAGCAGTTCTTC. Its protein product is CATAGGSYNEQFF.

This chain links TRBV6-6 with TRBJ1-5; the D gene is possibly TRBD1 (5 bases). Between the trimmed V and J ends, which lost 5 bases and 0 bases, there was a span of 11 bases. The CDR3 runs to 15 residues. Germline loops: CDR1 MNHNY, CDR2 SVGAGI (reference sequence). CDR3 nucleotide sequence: TGTGCCAGCAGTAGGGGTGGGTATAGCAATCAGCCCCAGCATTTT. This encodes CASSRGGYSNQPQHF.

CDR3 amino acids: CASSPTGRKDTEAFF. The CDR3 coding sequence is TGTGCCAGCAGCCCGACAGGGCGTAAGGACACTGAAGCTTTCTTT. The rearrangement joins TRBV27 to TRBJ1-1; 7 positions match TRBD1. With 6 bases clipped from V and 3 bases from J, the junction kept 10 bases outside the gene matches. CDR1 MNHEY and CDR2 SMNVEV come from the germline V gene (reference sequence). The CDR3 runs to 15 residues.

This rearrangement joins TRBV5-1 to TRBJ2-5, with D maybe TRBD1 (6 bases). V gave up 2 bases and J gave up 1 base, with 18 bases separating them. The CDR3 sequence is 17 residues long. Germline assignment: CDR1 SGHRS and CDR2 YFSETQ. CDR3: CASSLNAGAGGQETQYF. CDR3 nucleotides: TGCGCCAGCAGCTTAAACGCAGGGGCGGGTGGCCAAGAGACCCAGTACTTC.

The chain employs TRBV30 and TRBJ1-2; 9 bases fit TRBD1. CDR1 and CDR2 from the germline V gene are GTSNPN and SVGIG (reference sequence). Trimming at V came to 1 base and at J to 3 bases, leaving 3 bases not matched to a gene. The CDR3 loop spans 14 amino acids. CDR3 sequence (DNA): TGTGCCTGGAGTGCTGGGACAGGGTACTATGGCTACACCTTC. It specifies CAWSAGTGYYGYTF. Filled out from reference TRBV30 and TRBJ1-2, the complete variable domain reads SQTIHQWPATLVQPVGSPLSLECTVEGTSNPNLYWYRQAAGRGLQLLFYSVGIGQISSEVPQNLSASRPQDRQFILSSKKLLLSDSGFYLCAWSAGTGYYGYTFGSGTRLTVV.

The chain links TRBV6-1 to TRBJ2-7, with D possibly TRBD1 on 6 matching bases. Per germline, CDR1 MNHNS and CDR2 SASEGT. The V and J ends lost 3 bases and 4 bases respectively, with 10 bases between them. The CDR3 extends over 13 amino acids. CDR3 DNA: TGTGCCAGCAGTGAGGGGACACCATACGAGCAGTACTTC. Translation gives CASSEGTPYEQYF.

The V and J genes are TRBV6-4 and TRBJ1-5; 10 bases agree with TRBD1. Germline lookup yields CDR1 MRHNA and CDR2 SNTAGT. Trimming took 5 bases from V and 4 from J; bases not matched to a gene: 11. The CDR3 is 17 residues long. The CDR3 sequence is CASSSSGTGERNQPQHF. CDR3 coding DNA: TGTGCCAGCAGTTCCTCCGGGACAGGGGAGAGAAATCAGCCCCAGCATTTT.

CDR3: CASSLINSEAFF. In DNA form, the CDR3 reads TGTGCCAGCAGTCTGATAAATAGTGAAGCTTTCTTT. This sequence joins TRBV2 and TRBJ1-1; D gene ambiguous. CDR3 length: 12 amino acids. Trimming took off 5 bases at V and 7 bases at J, with 11 bases between the two ends. Germline V lookup: CDR1 SNHLY, CDR2 FYNNEI.

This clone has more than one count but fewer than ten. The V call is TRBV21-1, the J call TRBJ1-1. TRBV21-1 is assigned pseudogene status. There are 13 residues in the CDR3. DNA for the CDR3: TGTGCCAGCAGCAAGGTAGCCGGCACTGAAGCTTTCTTT. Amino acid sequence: CASSKVAGTEAFF.

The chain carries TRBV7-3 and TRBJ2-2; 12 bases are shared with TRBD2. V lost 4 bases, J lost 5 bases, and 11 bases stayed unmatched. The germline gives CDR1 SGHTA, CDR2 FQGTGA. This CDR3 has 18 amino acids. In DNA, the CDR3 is TGTGCCAGCAGCTCGCCGCCCGGAGGACTAGCGGGAACCGGGGAGCTGTTTTTT. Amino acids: CASSSPPGGLAGTGELFF.

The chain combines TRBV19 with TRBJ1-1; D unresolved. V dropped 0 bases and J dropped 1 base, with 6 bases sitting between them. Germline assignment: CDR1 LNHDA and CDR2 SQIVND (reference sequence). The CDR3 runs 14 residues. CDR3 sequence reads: CASSIEGENTEAFF. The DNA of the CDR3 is TGTGCCAGTAGTATAGAAGGTGAGAACACTGAAGCTTTCTTT.

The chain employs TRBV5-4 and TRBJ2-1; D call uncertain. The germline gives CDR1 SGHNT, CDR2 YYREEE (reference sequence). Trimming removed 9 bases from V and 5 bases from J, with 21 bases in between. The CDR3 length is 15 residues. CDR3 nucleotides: TGTGCCATGACCGTAAAAGGGTCAGCCGACAATGAGCAGTTCTTC. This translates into CAMTVKGSADNEQFF.

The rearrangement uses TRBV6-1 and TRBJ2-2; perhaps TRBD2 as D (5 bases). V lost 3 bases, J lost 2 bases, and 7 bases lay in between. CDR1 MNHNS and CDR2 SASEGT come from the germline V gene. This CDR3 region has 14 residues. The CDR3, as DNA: TGTGCCAGCAGTGACGGACTTAACACCGGGGAGCTGTTTTTT. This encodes CASSDGLNTGELFF.

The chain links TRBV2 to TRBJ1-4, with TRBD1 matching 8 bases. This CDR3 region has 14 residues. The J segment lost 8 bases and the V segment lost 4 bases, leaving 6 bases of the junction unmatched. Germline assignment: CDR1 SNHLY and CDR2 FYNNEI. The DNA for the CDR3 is TGTGCCAGCAGTGTTAAGACAGGGGTGGAAAAACTGTTTTTT. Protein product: CASSVKTGVEKLFF.

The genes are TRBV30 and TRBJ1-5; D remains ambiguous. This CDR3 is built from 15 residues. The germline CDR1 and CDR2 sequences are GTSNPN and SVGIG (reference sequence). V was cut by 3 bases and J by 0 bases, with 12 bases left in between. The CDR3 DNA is TGTGCCTGGAGATCGTCAGTCTATAGCAATCAGCCCCAGCATTTT. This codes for CAWRSSVYSNQPQHF.